The 10 T cell receptor beta chains presented below share a single source sample, sequenced in a study of T-cell reconstitution after alpha-beta-depleted transplantation in children. Researchers prepared the TCRbeta library using unique molecular identifiers, the study reports. TCRdb re-called the PCR reads with MiXCR, one entry per CDR3 protein. In the table there are around 680,000 distinct CDR3 sequences, around 17% of which are singletons. Sequenced material: PBMCs from the stem cell graft donor, taken from the stem cell graft. These receptors came from a human donor who donated a stem cell graft to a child with acute myeloid leukemia.

The rearrangement joins TRBV6-1 to TRBJ2-7, with 11 nucleotides matching TRBD2. CDR1 is MNHNS, CDR2 SASEGT, per germline. V trimming: 6 bases; J trimming: 6 bases; junction bases outside the gene matches: 13. This CDR3 has 16 amino acids. The CDR3 DNA follows: TGTGCCAGCAGCCCTATTAGCGGGGGGGCTGAGTTCGAGCAGTACGTC. It encodes CASSPISGGAEFEQYV.

This clonotype came up many times. V usage is TRBV12-3 or TRBV12-4 and J usage is TRBJ1-3; no firm D call. With 6 bases removed from V and 0 bases from J, the gap between germline ends came to 21 bases. The CDR3 has 18 residues. The CDR3 loop reads CASRSHLTRTASGNTIYF. The CDR3 DNA reads as TGTGCCAGCAGATCCCACCTAACCCGGACGGCCTCTGGAAACACCATATATTTT.

This clonotype was detected many times. The chain employs TRBV5-6 and TRBJ2-3; a weak D match, TRBD1 (6 bases). Germline CDR1 is SGHDT and CDR2 is YYEEEE. V dropped 0 bases and J dropped 2 bases, with 13 bases sitting between them. This CDR3 has 16 residues. This chain's CDR3 is CASSLALRGFTDTQYF. The DNA of the CDR3 is TGTGCCAGCAGCTTGGCCCTAAGGGGGTTCACAGATACGCAGTATTTT.

CDR3 amino acids: CAISDGRGGETQYF. The CDR3 DNA follows: TGTGCCATCAGTGATGGCAGGGGTGGGGAGACCCAGTACTTC. The genes are TRBV10-3 and TRBJ2-5; perhaps TRBD1 as D (6 bases). This CDR3 has 14 amino acids. The germline gives CDR1 ENHRY, CDR2 SYGVKD. Trimming removed 3 bases at V and 5 bases at J, with 13 bases between.

This clonotype was found many times. The V and J genes are TRBV20-1 and TRBJ2-3; no clear D. CDR1 and CDR2 from the germline V gene are DFQATT and SNEGSKA (reference sequence). Trimming pared 3 bases from V and 2 bases from J, leaving 3 bases between. The CDR3 is made up of 11 amino acids. The CDR3 bases are TGCAGTGCTAGCGACACAGATACGCAGTATTTT. Amino acids: CSASDTDTQYF.

The chain carries TRBV20-1 and TRBJ2-3; 10 positions match TRBD2. Per germline, CDR1 DFQATT and CDR2 SNEGSKA (reference sequence). This CDR3 is 15 amino acids long. V lost 6 bases, J lost 0 bases, and 6 bases stayed unmatched. The CDR3 loop reads CSAQILAGSTDTQYF. DNA for the CDR3: TGCAGTGCCCAAATACTAGCGGGGAGCACAGATACGCAGTATTTT.

This clonotype has at least ten counts. The rearrangement joins TRBV7-2 to TRBJ2-1; tentatively, D is TRBD2 (5 bases). Germline values: CDR1 SGHTA, CDR2 FQGNSA. The CDR3 length is 15 residues. V shed 1 base and J shed 2 bases, with 9 bases lying between them. The CDR3 protein is CASSLDGGPYNEQFF. CDR3 coding DNA: TGTGCCAGCAGCTTAGATGGCGGGCCCTACAATGAGCAGTTCTTC.

This clonotype occurred many times. V is TRBV9 and J is TRBJ2-7; TRBD1 matches at 9 bases. CDR1 and CDR2 (germline): SGDLS, YYNGEE. Germline trimming cut 0 bases from V and 1 base from J; bases unmatched to any gene: 2. The CDR3 runs to 15 residues. The CDR3 region has the DNA TGTGCCAGCAGCGTAGAGGGACAGGGATCCTACGAGCAGTACTTC. As protein: CASSVEGQGSYEQYF.

Ten or more counts support this clonotype. The chain couples TRBV12-3 or TRBV12-4 to TRBJ2-3; TRBD2 matches at 8 bases. Germline trimming cut 3 bases from V and 8 bases from J; bases unmatched to any gene: 7. The CDR3 length is 14 residues. The CDR3 nucleotides read TGTGCCAGCAGTTTCGGACTAGCCACGGGTACGCAGTATTTT. Its protein product is CASSFGLATGTQYF.

The chain couples TRBV7-2 to TRBJ2-7; tentative D call: TRBD1 (6 bases). This CDR3 has 15 residues. V dropped 3 bases and J dropped 2 bases, with 14 bases sitting between them. Looked up from germline, CDR1 is SGHTA and CDR2 is FQGNSA. The CDR3, as DNA: TGTGCCAGCAGCTTTATTGGTCAGGGGACCTACGAGCAGTACTTC. Translating it yields CASSFIGQGTYEQYF.